This TCR beta chain was identified in a study of blood T cell repertoires in COVID-19. V gave up 3 bases and J gave up 3 bases; unmatched junction bases: 5. Germline CDR1 is MGHRA and CDR2 is YSYEKL. The CDR3 covers 15 residues. This clone showed up just a few times. Authors' processing steps: Estimates of nucleated cell counts were drawn from the amplification of reference gene primers. Measured with immunoSEQ multiplex PCR; TCRdb has only the in-frame clones, and not every one. The DNA gave D and trimming, while V, J and clone size come from that table. Of about 300,000 clones listed, around 86% are singletons.

This chain joins TRBV4-1 and TRBJ2-7, with 10 nucleotides matching TRBD1. The specimen was PBMCs or T cells enriched from blood (not recorded which). The TCR comes from a woman younger than 30 who had recovered from COVID-19. CDR3 loop: CASSHRQGAGYEQYF. CDR3 DNA: TGCGCCAGCAGCCACAGACAGGGGGCAGGCTACGAGCAGTACTTC.